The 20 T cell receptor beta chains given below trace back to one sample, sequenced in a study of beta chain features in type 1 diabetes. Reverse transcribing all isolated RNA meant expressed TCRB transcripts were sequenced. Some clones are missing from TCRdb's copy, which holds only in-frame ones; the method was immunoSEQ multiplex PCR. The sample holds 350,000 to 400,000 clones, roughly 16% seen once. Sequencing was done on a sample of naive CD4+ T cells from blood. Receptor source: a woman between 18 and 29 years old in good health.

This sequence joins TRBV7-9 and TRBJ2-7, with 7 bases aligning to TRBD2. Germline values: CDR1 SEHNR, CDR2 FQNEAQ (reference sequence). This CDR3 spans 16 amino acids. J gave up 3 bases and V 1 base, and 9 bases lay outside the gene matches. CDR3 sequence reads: CASSLVGGRSHYEQYF. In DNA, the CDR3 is TGTGCCAGCAGCTTAGTAGGCGGGAGATCACACTACGAGCAGTACTTC.

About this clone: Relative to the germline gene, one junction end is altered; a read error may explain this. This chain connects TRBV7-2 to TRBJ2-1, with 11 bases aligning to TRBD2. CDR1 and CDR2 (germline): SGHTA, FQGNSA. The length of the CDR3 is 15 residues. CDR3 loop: CASTLAGGTYNEQFF. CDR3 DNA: TGTGCCAGCACCTTAGCGGGAGGGACTTACAATGAGCAGTTCTTC.

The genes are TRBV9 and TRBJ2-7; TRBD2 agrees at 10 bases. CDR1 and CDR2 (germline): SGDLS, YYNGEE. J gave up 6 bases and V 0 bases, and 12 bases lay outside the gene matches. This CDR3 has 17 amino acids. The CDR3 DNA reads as TGTGCCAGCAGCGTAGACCCTAGCGGGGGCCCCATCTCCGAGCAGTACTTC. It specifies CASSVDPSGGPISEQYF.

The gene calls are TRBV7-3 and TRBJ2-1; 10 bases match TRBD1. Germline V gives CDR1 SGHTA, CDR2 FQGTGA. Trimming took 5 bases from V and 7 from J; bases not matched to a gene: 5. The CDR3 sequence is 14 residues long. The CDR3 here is CASSDLDRGNEQFF. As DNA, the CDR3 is TGTGCCAGCAGCGACCTGGACAGGGGGAATGAGCAGTTCTTC.

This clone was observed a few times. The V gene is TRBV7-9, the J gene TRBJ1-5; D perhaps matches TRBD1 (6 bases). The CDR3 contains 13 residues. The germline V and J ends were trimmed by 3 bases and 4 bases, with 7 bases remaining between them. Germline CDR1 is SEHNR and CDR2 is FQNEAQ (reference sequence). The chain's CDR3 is CASSLGQNQPQHF. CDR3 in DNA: TGTGCCAGCAGCTTGGGACAAAATCAGCCCCAGCATTTT.

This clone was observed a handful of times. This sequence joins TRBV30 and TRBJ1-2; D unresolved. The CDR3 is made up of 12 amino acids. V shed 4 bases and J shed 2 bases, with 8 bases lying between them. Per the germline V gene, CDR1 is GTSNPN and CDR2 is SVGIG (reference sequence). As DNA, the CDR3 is TGTGCCTGGACAGTCACCAACTATGGCTACACCTTC. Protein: CAWTVTNYGYTF.

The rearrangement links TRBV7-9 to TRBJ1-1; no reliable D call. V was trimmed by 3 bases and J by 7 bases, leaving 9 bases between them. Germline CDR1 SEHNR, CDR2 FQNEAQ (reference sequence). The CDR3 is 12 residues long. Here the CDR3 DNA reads TGTGCCAGCAGCTTGGGAGGCAGTGAAGCTTTCTTT. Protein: CASSLGGSEAFF.

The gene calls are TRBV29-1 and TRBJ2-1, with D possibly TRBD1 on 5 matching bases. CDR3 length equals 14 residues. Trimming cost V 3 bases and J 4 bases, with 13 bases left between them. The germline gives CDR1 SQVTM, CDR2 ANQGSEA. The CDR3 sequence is CSVDGRVPYNEQFF. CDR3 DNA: TGCAGCGTTGACGGCAGGGTACCTTACAATGAGCAGTTCTTC.

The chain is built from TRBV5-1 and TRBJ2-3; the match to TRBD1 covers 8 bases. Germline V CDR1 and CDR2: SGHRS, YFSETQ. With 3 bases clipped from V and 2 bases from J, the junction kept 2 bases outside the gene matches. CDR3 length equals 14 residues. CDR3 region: CASSSTGVTDTQYF. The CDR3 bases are TGCGCCAGCAGCTCGACAGGGGTCACAGATACGCAGTATTTT.

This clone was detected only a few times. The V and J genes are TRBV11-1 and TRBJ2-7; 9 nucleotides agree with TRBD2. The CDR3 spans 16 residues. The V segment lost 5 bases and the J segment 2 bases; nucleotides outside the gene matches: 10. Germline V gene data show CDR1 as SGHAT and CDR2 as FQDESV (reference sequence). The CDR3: CASSPRSGSKTYEQYF. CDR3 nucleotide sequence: TGTGCCAGCAGCCCACGTAGCGGGAGTAAGACCTACGAGCAGTACTTC.

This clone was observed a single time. Here the CDR3 DNA reads TGCGCCAGCAGCTTGGCTCGCGAGCAGTACTTC. This gives the protein CASSLAREQYF. The V call is TRBV5-1, the J call TRBJ2-7; D gene ambiguous. The CDR3 length is 11 residues. V was cut by 0 bases and J by 6 bases, with 4 bases left in between. Looked up from germline, CDR1 is SGHRS and CDR2 is YFSETQ. Full variable domain (remainder filled in from reference TRBV5-1 and TRBJ2-7): KAGVTQTPRYLIKTRGQQVTLSCSPISGHRSVSWYQQTPGQGLQFLFEYFSETQRNKGNFPGRFSGRQFSNSRSEMNVSTLELGDSALYLCASSLAREQYFGPGTRLTVT.

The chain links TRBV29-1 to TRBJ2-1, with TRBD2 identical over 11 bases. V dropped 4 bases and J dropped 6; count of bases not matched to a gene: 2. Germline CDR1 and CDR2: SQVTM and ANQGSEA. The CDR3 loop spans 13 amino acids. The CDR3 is CSVALAGGNEQFF. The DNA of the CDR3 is TGCAGCGTTGCGCTAGCGGGAGGCAATGAGCAGTTCTTC.

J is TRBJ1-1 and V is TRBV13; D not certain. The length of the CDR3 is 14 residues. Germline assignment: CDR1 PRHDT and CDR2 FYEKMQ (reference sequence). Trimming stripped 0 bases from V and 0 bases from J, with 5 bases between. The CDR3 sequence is CASSLGHLNTEAFF. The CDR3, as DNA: TGTGCCAGCAGCTTAGGACATTTGAACACTGAAGCTTTCTTT.

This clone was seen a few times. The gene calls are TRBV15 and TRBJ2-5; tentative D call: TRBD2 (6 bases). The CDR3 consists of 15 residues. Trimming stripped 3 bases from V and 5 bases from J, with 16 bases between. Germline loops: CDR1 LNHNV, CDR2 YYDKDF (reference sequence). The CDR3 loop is CATSRDRGMGETQYF. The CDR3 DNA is TGTGCCACCAGCAGGGACCGCGGGATGGGTGAGACCCAGTACTTC.

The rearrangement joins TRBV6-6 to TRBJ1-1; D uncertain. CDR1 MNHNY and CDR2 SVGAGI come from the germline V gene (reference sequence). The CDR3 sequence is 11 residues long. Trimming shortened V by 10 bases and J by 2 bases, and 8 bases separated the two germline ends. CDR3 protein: CATQRNTEAFF. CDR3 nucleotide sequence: TGTGCCACACAACGAAACACTGAAGCTTTCTTT.

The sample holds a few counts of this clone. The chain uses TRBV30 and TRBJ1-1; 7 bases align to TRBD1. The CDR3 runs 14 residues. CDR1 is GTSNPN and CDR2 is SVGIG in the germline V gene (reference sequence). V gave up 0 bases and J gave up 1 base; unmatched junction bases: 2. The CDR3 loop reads CAWSVRDRNTEAFF. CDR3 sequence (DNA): TGTGCCTGGAGTGTAAGGGACAGGAACACTGAAGCTTTCTTT.

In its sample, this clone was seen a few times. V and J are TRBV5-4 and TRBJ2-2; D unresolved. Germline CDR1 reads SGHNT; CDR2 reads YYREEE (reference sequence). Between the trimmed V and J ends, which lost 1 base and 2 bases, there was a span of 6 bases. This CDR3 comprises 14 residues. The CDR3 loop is CASSLLLNTGELFF. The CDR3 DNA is TGTGCCAGCAGCTTGCTGCTAAACACCGGGGAGCTGTTTTTT.

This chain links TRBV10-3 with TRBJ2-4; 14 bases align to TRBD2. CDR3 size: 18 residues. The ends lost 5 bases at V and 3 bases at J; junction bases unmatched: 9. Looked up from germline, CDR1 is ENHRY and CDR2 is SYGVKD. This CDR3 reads CAISPGLAGANIKNIQYF. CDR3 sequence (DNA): TGTGCCATCAGTCCGGGACTAGCGGGAGCTAATATCAAAAACATTCAGTACTTC.

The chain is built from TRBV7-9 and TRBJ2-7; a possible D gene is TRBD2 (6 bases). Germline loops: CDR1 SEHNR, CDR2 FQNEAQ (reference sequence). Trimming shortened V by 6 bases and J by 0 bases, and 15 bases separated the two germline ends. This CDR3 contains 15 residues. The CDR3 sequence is CASRAGDLSSYEQYF. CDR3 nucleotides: TGTGCCAGCAGAGCCGGGGACTTAAGCTCCTACGAGCAGTACTTC.

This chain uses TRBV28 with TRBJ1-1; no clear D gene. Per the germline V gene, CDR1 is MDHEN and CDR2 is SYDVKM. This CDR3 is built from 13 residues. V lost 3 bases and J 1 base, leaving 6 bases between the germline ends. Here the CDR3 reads CASSFSWNTEAFF. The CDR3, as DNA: TGTGCCAGCAGTTTCTCCTGGAACACTGAAGCTTTCTTT.